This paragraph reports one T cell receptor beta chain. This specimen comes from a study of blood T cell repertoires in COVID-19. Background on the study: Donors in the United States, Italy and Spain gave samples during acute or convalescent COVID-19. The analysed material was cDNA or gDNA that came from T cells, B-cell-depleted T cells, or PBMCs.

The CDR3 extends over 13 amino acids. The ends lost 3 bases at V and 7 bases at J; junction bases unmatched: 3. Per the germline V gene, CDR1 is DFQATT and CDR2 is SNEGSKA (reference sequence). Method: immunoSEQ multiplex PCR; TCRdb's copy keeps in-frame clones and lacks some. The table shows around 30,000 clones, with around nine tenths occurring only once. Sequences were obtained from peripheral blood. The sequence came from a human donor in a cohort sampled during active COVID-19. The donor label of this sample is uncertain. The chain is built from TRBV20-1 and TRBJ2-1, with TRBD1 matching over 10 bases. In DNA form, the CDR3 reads TGCAGTGCTAGTCAGGACAGGGGGAATGAGCAGTTCTTC. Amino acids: CSASQDRGNEQFF.